The rows below give T cell receptor beta chains drawn from one sample of a study of shared clonotypes between healthy human individuals. This table comes from immunoSEQ multiplex PCR, and its TCRdb copy is limited to in-frame clones, with some not included. Of about 1.1 million clones in the sample, around three quarters were seen once. The material sequenced was memory CD4+ T cells from PBMCs. The receptors originated from a man aged 18 to 29 in good health. Some clones in this sample may be carry-over from other donors' samples. The CDR3 runs from the conserved cysteine through the conserved F or W. D genes are given only for firm matches. Only some rows state a clone size, as once, few, many or a class for expanded clones.

TRBJ2-5 | . | once | TRBV10-3 | CAIGRETQYF | TGTGCCATCGGGCGGGAGACCCAGTACTTC
TRBJ1-2 | TRBD1 | . | TRBV6-6 | CASSKQGYGYTF | TGTGCCAGCAGTAAACAGGGGTATGGCTACACCTTC
TRBJ2-1 | TRBD2 | . | TRBV30 | CAWTRGGGRTYNEQFF | TGTGCCTGGACCCGGGGGGGCGGGAGGACCTACAATGAGCAGTTCTTC
TRBJ2-3 | . | . | TRBV11-2 | CASSVGTTDTQYF | TGTGCCAGCAGCGTAGGGACCACAGATACGCAGTATTTT
TRBJ2-1 | TRBD1 | . | TRBV4-1 | CASSQIMIQGAYNEQFF | TGCGCCAGCAGCCAGATAATGATCCAGGGGGCCTACAATGAGCAGTTCTTC
TRBJ2-3 | . | . | TRBV7-3 | CASSMQGVRTDTQYF | TGTGCCAGCAGCATGCAGGGAGTAAGAACAGATACGCAGTATTTT
TRBJ2-6 | . | . | TRBV30 | CAWATGQAGANVLTF | TGTGCCTGGGCTACAGGGCAGGCTGGGGCCAACGTCCTGACTTTC
TRBJ1-1 | . | . | TRBV5-4 | CASSLGSTYTEAFF | TGTGCCAGCAGCTTGGGATCAACTTACACTGAAGCTTTCTTT
TRBJ1-2 | . | . | TRBV7-2 | CASSPRSFTYGYTF | TGTGCCAGCAGCCCGCGGTCCTTCACGTATGGCTACACCTTC
TRBJ2-2 | . | few | TRBV7-9 | CASSLRQQIAGELFF | TGTGCCAGCAGCTTAAGACAGCAGATAGCCGGGGAGCTGTTTTTT
TRBJ2-1 | TRBD2 | . | TRBV9 | CASSRRLAGGPGNEQFF | TGTGCCAGCAGCAGGCGACTAGCGGGAGGGCCGGGCAATGAGCAGTTCTTC
TRBJ1-2 | . | . | TRBV6-6 | CATKKEGFYGYTF | TGTGCCACCAAGAAGGAGGGATTCTATGGCTACACCTTC
TRBJ2-1 | . | . | TRBV4-2 | CASSERGVSNEQFF | TGTGCCAGCAGCGAACGGGGCGTTAGTAATGAGCAGTTCTTC
TRBJ1-1 | TRBD1 | few | TRBV30 | CAWSVHGAGQQNTEAFF | TGTGCCTGGAGTGTACATGGGGCGGGACAGCAGAACACTGAAGCTTTCTTT
TRBJ1-1 | TRBD1 | . | TRBV19 | CASRQDRVKAEAFF | TGTGCCAGTAGGCAGGACAGGGTGAAGGCTGAAGCTTTCTTT
TRBJ2-7 | . | . | TRBV11-2 | CASSRAGTRTSEQYF | TGTGCCAGCAGCAGAGCCGGGACCAGGACCTCCGAGCAGTACTTC
TRBJ1-4 | . | . | TRBV28 | CASGLSEKLFF | TGTGCCAGCGGTCTGAGCGAAAAACTGTTTTTT
TRBJ1-2 | . | . | TRBV2 | CASSAVVTDETYGYTF | TGTGCCAGCAGTGCAGTGGTTACCGATGAGACCTATGGCTACACCTTC
TRBJ1-5 | TRBD1 | few | TRBV7-8 | CASSRDRDQPQHF | TGTGCCAGCAGCCGCGACAGGGATCAGCCCCAGCATTTT
TRBJ1-2 | . | . | TRBV4-1 | CASSQATGLGGYTF | TGCGCCAGCAGCCAAGCGACGGGTCTGGGTGGCTACACCTTC
TRBJ1-4 | . | . | TRBV15 | CATSRDGSLGFVFF | TGTGCCACCAGCAGAGATGGTAGTCTGGGGTTTGTGTTTTTT
TRBJ2-2 | . | . | TRBV15 | CATSRVTANTGELFF | TGTGCCACCAGCAGAGTTACAGCGAACACCGGGGAGCTGTTTTTT
TRBJ2-5 | . | . | TRBV7-2 | CASSLGQETQYF | TGTGCCAGCAGCTTAGGCCAAGAGACCCAGTACTTC
TRBJ2-1 | TRBD2 | . | TRBV28 | CASSSLGGSGNEQFF | TGTGCCAGCAGTTCCCTCGGCGGGAGCGGGAATGAGCAGTTCTTC
TRBJ2-3 | TRBD2 | . | TRBV11-3 | CASSSGLAGGTDTQYF | TGTGCCAGCAGTTCGGGACTAGCGGGAGGCACAGATACGCAGTATTTT
TRBJ2-1 | TRBD2 | . | TRBV5-1 | CASSFGLAGAYNEQFF | TGCGCCAGCAGCTTCGGACTAGCGGGGGCCTACAATGAGCAGTTCTTC
TRBJ2-7 | TRBD2 | . | TRBV7-6 | CASSLRAGDEQYF | TGTGCCAGCAGCCTAAGGGCGGGGGACGAGCAGTACTTC
TRBJ1-1 | . | . | TRBV19 | CASSIRPRGGTEAFF | TGTGCCAGTAGTATCCGGCCCCGCGGGGGCACTGAAGCTTTCTTT
TRBJ2-2 | . | many | TRBV28 | CASTKDGNTGELFF | TGTGCCAGCACCAAAGACGGAAACACCGGGGAGCTGTTTTTT
TRBJ1-4 | . | . | TRBV6-1 | CASSVSGQLNEKLFF | TGTGCCAGCAGTGTTAGCGGACAGCTTAATGAAAAACTGTTTTTT
TRBJ2-7 | TRBD2 | once | TRBV11-2 | CASTRAGVSYEQYF | TGTGCCAGCACCCGAGCGGGAGTATCCTACGAGCAGTACTTC
TRBJ2-1 | TRBD2 | . | TRBV5-4 | CASSFQGGRGEQFF | TGTGCCAGCAGCTTCCAGGGAGGGCGAGGTGAGCAGTTCTTC
TRBJ2-1 | . | many | TRBV29-1 | CSVERQASYNEQFF | TGCAGCGTTGAGAGACAGGCCTCCTACAATGAGCAGTTCTTC
TRBJ2-3 | . | . | TRBV7-2 | CASSLGRDGTDTQYF | TGTGCCAGCAGCTTAGGGCGGGATGGAACAGATACGCAGTATTTT
TRBJ2-3 | . | . | TRBV2 | CASSSWDTTDTQYF | TGTGCCAGCAGCTCCTGGGACACCACAGATACGCAGTATTTT
TRBJ2-1 | . | . | TRBV9 | CASSAPFGEQFF | TGTGCCAGCAGCGCCCCTTTTGGTGAGCAGTTCTTC
TRBJ1-5 | . | few | TRBV28 | CASSSPREGNQPQHF | TGTGCCAGCAGTTCCCCCCGGGAGGGCAATCAGCCCCAGCATTTT
TRBJ1-5 | . | . | TRBV2 | CASSDQRGQPQHF | TGTGCCAGCAGTGACCAGCGGGGTCAGCCCCAGCATTTT